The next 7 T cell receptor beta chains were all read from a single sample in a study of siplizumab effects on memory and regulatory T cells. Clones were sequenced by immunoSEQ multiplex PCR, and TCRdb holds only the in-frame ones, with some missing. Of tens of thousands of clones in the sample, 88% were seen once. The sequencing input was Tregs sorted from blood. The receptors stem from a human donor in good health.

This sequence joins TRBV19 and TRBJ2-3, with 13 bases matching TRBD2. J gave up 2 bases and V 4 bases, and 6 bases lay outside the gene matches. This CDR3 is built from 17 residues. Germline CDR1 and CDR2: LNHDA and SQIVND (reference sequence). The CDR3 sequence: CASSRGLAGAITDTQYF. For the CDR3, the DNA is TGTGCCAGTAGTAGAGGACTAGCGGGAGCCATCACAGATACGCAGTATTTT.

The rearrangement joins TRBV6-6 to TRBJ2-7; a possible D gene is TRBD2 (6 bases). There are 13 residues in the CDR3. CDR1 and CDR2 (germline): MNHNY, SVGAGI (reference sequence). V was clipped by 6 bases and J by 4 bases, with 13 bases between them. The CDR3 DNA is TGTGCCAGCAGCAGACTAAGCGGGTACGAGCAGTACTTC. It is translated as CASSRLSGYEQYF.

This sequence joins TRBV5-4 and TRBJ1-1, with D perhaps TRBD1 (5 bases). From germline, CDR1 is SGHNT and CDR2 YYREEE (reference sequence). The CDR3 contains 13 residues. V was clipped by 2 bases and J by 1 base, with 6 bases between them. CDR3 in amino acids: CASSFGANTEAFF. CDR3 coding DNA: TGTGCCAGCAGCTTTGGGGCGAACACTGAAGCTTTCTTT.

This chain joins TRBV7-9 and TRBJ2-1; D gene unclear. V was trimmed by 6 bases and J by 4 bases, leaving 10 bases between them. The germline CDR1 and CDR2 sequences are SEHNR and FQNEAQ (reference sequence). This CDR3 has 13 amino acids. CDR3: CASRRRAYNEQFF. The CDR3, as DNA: TGTGCCAGCAGGAGACGGGCATACAATGAGCAGTTCTTC.

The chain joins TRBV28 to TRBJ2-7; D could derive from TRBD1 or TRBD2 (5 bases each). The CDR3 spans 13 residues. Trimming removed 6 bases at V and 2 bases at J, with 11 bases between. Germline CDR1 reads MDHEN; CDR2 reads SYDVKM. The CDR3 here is CASSGDGTYEQYF. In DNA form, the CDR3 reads TGTGCCAGCAGCGGGGACGGAACCTACGAGCAGTACTTC.

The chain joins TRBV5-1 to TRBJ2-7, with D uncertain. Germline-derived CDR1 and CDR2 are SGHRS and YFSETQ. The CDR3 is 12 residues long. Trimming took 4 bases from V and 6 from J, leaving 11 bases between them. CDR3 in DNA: TGCGCCAGCAGCCCCGGTCGAGGCGAGCAGTACTTC. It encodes CASSPGRGEQYF.

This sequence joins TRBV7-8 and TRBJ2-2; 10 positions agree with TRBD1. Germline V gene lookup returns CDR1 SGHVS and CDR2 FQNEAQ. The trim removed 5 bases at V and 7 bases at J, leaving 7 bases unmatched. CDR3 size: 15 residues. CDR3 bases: TGTGCCAGCAGCCTCGACAGGGGGCGTAGCGGGGAGCTGTTTTTT. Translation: CASSLDRGRSGELFF.